The source of this TCR beta chain is a study of blood T cell repertoires in COVID-19. For the study at large: The United States, Italy and Spain supplied acute and convalescent COVID-19 samples.

This clone was detected only once. This table comes from immunoSEQ multiplex PCR, and its TCRdb copy is limited to in-frame clones, with some not included. In the table there are about 220,000 clones, about 82% of which are singletons. The receptor was isolated from a woman in her 70s with COVID-19, enrolled during active disease. Sequenced material: peripheral blood.

The CDR3 DNA reads as TGTGCCAGCAGTTTAGGGACAGGGGTAGACGAGCAGTACTTC. Translated: CASSLGTGVDEQYF. The rearrangement links TRBV27 to TRBJ2-7; TRBD1 agrees at 10 bases. This CDR3 spans 14 amino acids. The V segment lost 2 bases and the J segment 5 bases; nucleotides outside the gene matches: 3. CDR1 MNHEY and CDR2 SMNVEV come from the germline V gene (reference sequence).